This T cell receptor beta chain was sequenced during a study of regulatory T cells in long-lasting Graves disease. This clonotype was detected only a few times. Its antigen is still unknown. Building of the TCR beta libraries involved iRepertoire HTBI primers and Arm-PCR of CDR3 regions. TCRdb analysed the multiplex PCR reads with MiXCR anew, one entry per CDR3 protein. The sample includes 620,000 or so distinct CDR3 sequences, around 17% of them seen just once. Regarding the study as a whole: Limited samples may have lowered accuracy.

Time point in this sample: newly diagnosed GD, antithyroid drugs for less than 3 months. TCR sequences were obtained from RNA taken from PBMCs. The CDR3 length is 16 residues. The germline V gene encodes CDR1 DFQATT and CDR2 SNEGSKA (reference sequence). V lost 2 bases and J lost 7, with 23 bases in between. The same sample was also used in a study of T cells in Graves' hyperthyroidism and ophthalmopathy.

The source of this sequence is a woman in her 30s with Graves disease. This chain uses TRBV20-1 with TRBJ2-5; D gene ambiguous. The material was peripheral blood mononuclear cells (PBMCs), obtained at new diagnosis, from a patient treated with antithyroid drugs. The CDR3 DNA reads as TGCAGTGCTAGAATATATCGAGACGGCGGTTTGGGGACCCAGTACTTC. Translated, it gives CSARIYRDGGLGTQYF.